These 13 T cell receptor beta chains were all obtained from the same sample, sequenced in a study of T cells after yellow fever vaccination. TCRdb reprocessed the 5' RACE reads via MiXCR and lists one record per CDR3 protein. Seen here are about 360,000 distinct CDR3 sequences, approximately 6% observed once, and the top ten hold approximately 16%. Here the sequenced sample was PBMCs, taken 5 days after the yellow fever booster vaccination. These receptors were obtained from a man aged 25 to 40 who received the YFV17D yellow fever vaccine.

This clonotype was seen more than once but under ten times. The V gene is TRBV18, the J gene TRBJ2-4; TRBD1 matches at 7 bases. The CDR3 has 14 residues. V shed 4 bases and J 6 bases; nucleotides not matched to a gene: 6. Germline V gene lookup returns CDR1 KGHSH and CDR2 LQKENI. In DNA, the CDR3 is TGTGCCAGCTCACAAGACAGGGAATTAAACATTCAGTACTTC. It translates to CASSQDRELNIQYF.

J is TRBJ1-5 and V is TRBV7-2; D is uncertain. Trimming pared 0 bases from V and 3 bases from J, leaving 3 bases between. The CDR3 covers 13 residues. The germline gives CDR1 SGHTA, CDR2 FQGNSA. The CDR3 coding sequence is TGTGCCAGCAGCTTAGCGCTCAATCAGCCCCAGCATTTT. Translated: CASSLALNQPQHF.

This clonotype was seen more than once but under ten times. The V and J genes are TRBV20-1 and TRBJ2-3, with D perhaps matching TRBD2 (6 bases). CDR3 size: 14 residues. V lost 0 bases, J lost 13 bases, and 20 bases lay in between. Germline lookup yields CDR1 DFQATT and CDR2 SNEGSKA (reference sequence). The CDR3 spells CSARDSLARTVEYF. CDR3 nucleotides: TGCAGTGCTAGAGATAGCCTAGCGAGGACTGTGGAGTATTTT.

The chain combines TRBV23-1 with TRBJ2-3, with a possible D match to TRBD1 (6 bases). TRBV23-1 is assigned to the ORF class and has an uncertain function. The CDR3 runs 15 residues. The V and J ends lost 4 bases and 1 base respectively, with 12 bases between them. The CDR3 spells CASSLSDSRTDTQYF. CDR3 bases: TGCGCCAGCAGTCTCTCGGACAGCCGCACAGATACGCAGTATTTT.

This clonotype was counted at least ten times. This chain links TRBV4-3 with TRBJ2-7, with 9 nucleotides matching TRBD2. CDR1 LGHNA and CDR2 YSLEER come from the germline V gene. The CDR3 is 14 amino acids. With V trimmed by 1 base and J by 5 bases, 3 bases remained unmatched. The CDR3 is CASSQGLAANEQYF. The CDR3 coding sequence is TGCGCCAGCAGCCAAGGACTAGCGGCCAACGAGCAGTACTTC.

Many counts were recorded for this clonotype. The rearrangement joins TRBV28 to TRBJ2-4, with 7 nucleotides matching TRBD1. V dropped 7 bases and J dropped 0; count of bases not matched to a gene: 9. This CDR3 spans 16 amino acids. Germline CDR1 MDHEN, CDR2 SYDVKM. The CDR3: CASMTGSDLAKNIQYF. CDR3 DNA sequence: TGTGCCAGCATGACAGGGTCTGATCTAGCCAAAAACATTCAGTACTTC.

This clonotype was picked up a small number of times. The CDR3 DNA reads as TGTGCCAGCAGCTACCTAGCGGGCTCCTACAATGAGCAGTTCTTC. It translates to CASSYLAGSYNEQFF. J is TRBJ2-1 and V is TRBV7-3; TRBD2 matches 8 bases. CDR3 size: 15 residues. Germline V gives CDR1 SGHTA, CDR2 FQGTGA. The ends lost 4 bases at V and 0 bases at J; junction bases unmatched: 2. Full variable domain (rest looked up from reference TRBV7-3 and TRBJ2-1): GAGVSQTPSNKVTEKGKYVELRCDPISGHTALYWYRQSLGQGPEFLIYFQGTGAADDSGLPNDRFFAVRPEGSVSTLKIQRTERGDSAVYLCASSYLAGSYNEQFFGPGTRLTVL.

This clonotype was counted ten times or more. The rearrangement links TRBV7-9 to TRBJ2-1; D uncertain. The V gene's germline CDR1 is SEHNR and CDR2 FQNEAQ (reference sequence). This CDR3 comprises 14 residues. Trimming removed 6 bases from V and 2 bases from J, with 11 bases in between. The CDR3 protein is CASSNFGPYNEQFF. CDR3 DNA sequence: TGTGCCAGCAGTAATTTCGGACCCTACAATGAGCAGTTCTTC.

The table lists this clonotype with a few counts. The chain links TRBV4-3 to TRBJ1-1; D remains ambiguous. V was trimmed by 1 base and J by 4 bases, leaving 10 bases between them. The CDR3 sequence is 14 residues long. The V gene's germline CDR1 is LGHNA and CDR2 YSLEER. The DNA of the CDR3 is TGCGCCAGCAGCCAAGTTCAGGCCTCCACTGAAGCTTTCTTT. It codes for CASSQVQASTEAFF.

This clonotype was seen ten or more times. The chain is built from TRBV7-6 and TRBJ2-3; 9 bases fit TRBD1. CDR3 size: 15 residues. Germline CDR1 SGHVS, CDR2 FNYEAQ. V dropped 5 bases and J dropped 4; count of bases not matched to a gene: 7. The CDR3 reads CASSVDRGNADTQYF. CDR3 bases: TGTGCCAGCAGCGTTGACAGGGGGAACGCAGATACGCAGTATTTT.

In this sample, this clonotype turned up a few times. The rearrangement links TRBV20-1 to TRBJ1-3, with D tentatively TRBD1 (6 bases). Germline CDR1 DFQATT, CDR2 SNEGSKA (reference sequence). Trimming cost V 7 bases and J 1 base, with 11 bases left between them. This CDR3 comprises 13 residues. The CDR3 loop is CSVRGSSGNTIYF. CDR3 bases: TGCAGTGTCAGGGGTTCTTCTGGAAACACCATATATTTT.

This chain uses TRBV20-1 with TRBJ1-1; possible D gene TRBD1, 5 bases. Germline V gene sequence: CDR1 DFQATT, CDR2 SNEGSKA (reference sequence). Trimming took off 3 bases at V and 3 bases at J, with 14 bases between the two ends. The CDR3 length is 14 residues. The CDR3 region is CSARRGLTDTEAFF. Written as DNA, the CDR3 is TGCAGTGCTAGGCGGGGACTGACGGACACTGAAGCTTTCTTT.

This chain's CDR3 is CASSLWSDRRRGQETQYF. The DNA for the CDR3 is TGTGCCAGCAGTTTATGGTCTGACCGGCGGAGGGGGCAAGAGACCCAGTACTTC. The gene calls are TRBV28 and TRBJ2-5, with D possibly called TRBD1 or TRBD2 (6 bases each). The CDR3 length is 18 residues. Trimming stripped 0 bases from V and 2 bases from J, with 19 bases between. Germline CDR1 MDHEN, CDR2 SYDVKM.